This record concerns one T cell receptor beta chain sequence. The target antigen is unknown. This entry comes from a study of PD-1 blockade in classical Hodgkin lymphoma. The study, taken as a whole, reports: Significantly greater TCR diversity emerged by C4D1 in CD4+ cells but not CD8+ cells. When set against healthy donors, newly diagnosed patients were reported to show lower baseline TCR diversity.

The protocol was immunoSEQ multiplex PCR, while the TCRdb copy is restricted to in-frame clones and leaves out a portion. The sample has roughly 4,000 clones; around 72% are singletons. This sample's time point: cycle 4 day 1 (C4D1), after more than five weeks of nivolumab. Following autologous stem cell transplantation, relapse occurred in every patient, and exposure to brentuximab vedotin varied. The investigators isolated CD8+ T cells from thawed PBMCs using magnetic negative selection. This CDR3 contains 15 residues. In germline, CDR1 is LNHDA, CDR2 SQIVND (reference sequence). Trimming removed 3 bases at V and 8 bases at J, with 17 bases between.

This receptor was taken from a human donor with classical Hodgkin lymphoma. The chain uses TRBV19 and TRBJ2-1; possibly TRBD1 for D (6 bases). This specimen consisted of CD8+ T cells from blood, obtained before the fourth cycle of nivolumab. The CDR3 loop is CASSILGHPLDEQFF. CDR3 sequence (DNA): TGTGCCAGTAGTATTTTGGGACACCCTTTGGATGAGCAGTTCTTC.